This T cell receptor (beta chain) was obtained from a study of T cell responses to AZD1222 COVID-19 vaccine. Whole-study findings and limits: Among vaccine-associated CD4 TCRs, coverage spanned spike, with dominance at 160-218 and 743-854. Repertoire samples came only from after the peak T cell response. Donors in the cohort were predominantly white British and more often female, and clonal diversity was possibly underestimated.

The assay was immunoSEQ multiplex PCR, and TCRdb's table has in-frame clones only and misses some. The sample gives about 120,000 clones, approximately 88% of which show up once; around 5% is in the top ten. V was cut by 5 bases and J by 2 bases, with 12 bases left in between. This CDR3 contains 15 residues. Looked up from germline, CDR1 is LNHDA and CDR2 is SQIVND (reference sequence). About this clone: Its target is unknown.

V is TRBV19 and J is TRBJ2-2; D perhaps matches TRBD1 (5 bases). The clonotype originates from an adult in good health. The sample here was peripheral blood, taken on day 0 of AZD1222 vaccination. DNA of the CDR3: TGTGCCAGTAGTTACCTAGGACAAAACACCGGGGAGCTGTTTTTT. It codes for CASSYLGQNTGELFF.